The 29 T cell receptor beta chains below all came from one sample that was sequenced in a study of blood T cell repertoires in COVID-19. The repertoire was sequenced with immunoSEQ multiplex PCR; TCRdb's copy has only in-frame clones and lacks some. The top ten clones hold around 18% of a sample with 200,000 to 250,000 clones, roughly 84% of them seen once. The source material was peripheral blood. The receptors here all came from a woman older than 75 with active or convalescent COVID-19.

The chain couples TRBV6-5 to TRBJ1-1; possible D gene TRBD1, 6 bases. The germline V gene encodes CDR1 MNHEY and CDR2 SVGAGI. The V end lost 5 bases, the J end lost 1 base, and 14 bases lay between the germline ends. The CDR3 covers 15 residues. The CDR3 is CASSTAGQPNTEAFF. CDR3 bases: TGTGCCAGCAGTACCGCCGGACAGCCGAACACTGAAGCTTTCTTT.

This chain links TRBV27 with TRBJ1-1; no firm D call. This CDR3 is 12 amino acids long. Trimming left V 6 bases short and J 1 base short, with 6 bases between. CDR1 MNHEY and CDR2 SMNVEV come from the germline V gene (reference sequence). The DNA for the CDR3 is TGTGCCAGCAGGACAAGGAACACTGAAGCTTTCTTT. This translates into CASRTRNTEAFF.

The J gene is TRBJ1-4, the V gene TRBV19; no reliable D call. Trimming stripped 7 bases from V and 5 bases from J, with 11 bases between. This CDR3 comprises 13 residues. Germline lookup yields CDR1 LNHDA and CDR2 SQIVND (reference sequence). In nucleotides, the CDR3 is TGTGCCAGTAACGAGGGCTTAAATGAAAAACTGTTTTTT. Its protein is CASNEGLNEKLFF.

The V and J genes are TRBV5-1 and TRBJ1-2; D remains unclear. The CDR3 covers 15 residues. V gave up 1 base and J gave up 1 base, with 11 bases separating them. Germline V gives CDR1 SGHRS, CDR2 YFSETQ. The DNA for the CDR3 is TGCGCCAGCAGCTTGAAAACAGAACTTAACTATGGCTACACCTTC. It encodes CASSLKTELNYGYTF.

The gene calls are TRBV6-5 and TRBJ2-3, with unresolved D. V lost 0 bases and J lost 1, with 11 bases in between. There are 16 residues in the CDR3. The germline V gene encodes CDR1 MNHEY and CDR2 SVGAGI. The CDR3 sequence: CASSYSNGVGTDTQYF. CDR3 in DNA: TGTGCCAGCAGTTACTCGAACGGTGTGGGCACAGATACGCAGTATTTT.

The chain is built from TRBV18 and TRBJ2-7; possibly TRBD1 for D (6 bases). The CDR3 has 13 amino acids. Germline V lookup: CDR1 KGHSH, CDR2 LQKENI. Trimming removed 5 bases from V and 3 bases from J, with 11 bases in between. The CDR3 spells CASSDDRSYEQYF. For the CDR3, the DNA is TGTGCCAGCTCAGACGACAGGAGCTACGAGCAGTACTTC.

The rearrangement uses TRBV29-1 and TRBJ1-3, with D unresolved. The CDR3 runs 11 residues. Germline assignment: CDR1 SQVTM and CDR2 ANQGSEA. V was pared by 7 bases and J by 4 bases, with 8 bases between. CDR3 sequence: CSARGGNTIYF. As DNA, the CDR3 is TGCAGCGCTCGCGGGGGAAACACCATATATTTT. The complete variable domain, with remaining parts taken from reference TRBV29-1 and TRBJ1-3, reads SAVISQKPSRDICQRGTSLTIQCQVDSQVTMMFWYRQQPGQSLTLIATANQGSEATYESGFVIDKFPISRPNLTFSTLTVSNMSPEDSSIYLCSARGGNTIYFGEGSWLTVV.

The V and J genes are TRBV7-2 and TRBJ1-6, with 7 bases identical to TRBD1. V dropped 1 base and J dropped 11; count of bases not matched to a gene: 5. Germline loops: CDR1 SGHTA, CDR2 FQGNSA. The CDR3 loop spans 14 amino acids. The CDR3 DNA reads as TGTGCCAGCAGCTTAGGTCAGGGGGTTCCACCCCTCCACTTT. Translation: CASSLGQGVPPLHF.

This clone showed up just once. The V call is TRBV5-5, the J call TRBJ2-1; 10 bases match TRBD1. Germline values: CDR1 SGHKS, CDR2 YYEKEE (reference sequence). V was pared by 3 bases and J by 8 bases, with 8 bases of the junction left unmatched. The CDR3 loop spans 15 amino acids. CDR3 amino acids: CASSSGTGVQHEQFF. The CDR3 bases are TGTGCCAGCAGCTCCGGGACAGGGGTTCAACATGAGCAGTTCTTC.

J is TRBJ2-1 and V is TRBV12-3 or TRBV12-4; unclear D gene. V was shortened by 4 bases and J by 5 bases, with 9 bases between the two germline ends. CDR3 length equals 13 residues. The CDR3 spells CASSSFRNNEQFF. The CDR3 nucleotides read TGTGCCAGCAGTTCGTTCCGTAACAATGAGCAGTTCTTC.

The V and J genes are TRBV7-3 and TRBJ2-3; D perhaps matches TRBD2 (6 bases). V gave up 2 bases and J gave up 2 bases, with 11 bases separating them. This CDR3 contains 15 residues. The germline gives CDR1 SGHTA, CDR2 FQGTGA. The CDR3 DNA reads TGTGCCAGCAGCTTACAGCGGGTACCCACAGATACGCAGTATTTT. Its translation is CASSLQRVPTDTQYF.

CDR3 sequence (DNA): TGCGCCAGCAGCTTGGCCGGGGGGAATGGCTACACCTTC. It yields the protein CASSLAGGNGYTF. J is TRBJ1-2 and V is TRBV5-1, with a tentative D call TRBD1 (5 bases). CDR1 SGHRS and CDR2 YFSETQ come from the germline V gene. The CDR3 sequence is 13 residues long. V lost 0 bases, J lost 6 bases, and 9 bases lay in between.

This rearrangement joins TRBV5-6 to TRBJ2-7; 11 bases map to TRBD2. The CDR3 consists of 15 residues. V dropped 0 bases and J dropped 5; count of bases not matched to a gene: 4. The germline gives CDR1 SGHDT, CDR2 YYEEEE. CDR3 sequence: CASSLAPTSGDEQYF. The CDR3 region has the DNA TGTGCCAGCAGCTTGGCCCCGACTAGCGGGGACGAGCAGTACTTC.

This rearrangement joins TRBV11-3 to TRBJ2-5; 10 positions agree with TRBD1. CDR1 SGHNT and CDR2 YENEEA come from the germline V gene. The V and J ends lost 1 base and 4 bases, in that order; junction bases with no gene match: 6. The CDR3 is made up of 16 amino acids. The CDR3 sequence: CASSLGYGQGGETQYF. CDR3 nucleotide sequence: TGTGCCAGCAGCTTAGGTTACGGACAGGGGGGAGAGACCCAGTACTTC.

This clone showed up just a few times. The rearrangement links TRBV27 to TRBJ2-7; 12 bases match TRBD2. Germline trimming cut 5 bases from V and 1 base from J; bases unmatched to any gene: 6. The CDR3 contains 16 residues. Germline CDR1 and CDR2: MNHEY and SMNVEV (reference sequence). The CDR3 reads CASSPLAGGTSYEQYF. The CDR3 DNA follows: TGTGCCAGCAGTCCCCTAGCGGGAGGGACGTCCTACGAGCAGTACTTC.

V usage is TRBV19 and J usage is TRBJ2-5, with 8 nucleotides matching TRBD2. J was trimmed by 5 bases and V by 4 bases; bases with no gene match: 12. The CDR3 is 16 amino acids. Germline lookup yields CDR1 LNHDA and CDR2 SQIVND (reference sequence). CDR3 in DNA: TGTGCCAGTAGTACGGTGAGAGGGACTAGGAAGGAGACCCAGTACTTC. It is translated as CASSTVRGTRKETQYF.

This sequence joins TRBV24-1 and TRBJ1-2; 7 nucleotides align to TRBD1. Germline V gene lookup returns CDR1 KGHDR and CDR2 SFDVKD. V gave up 2 bases and J gave up 8 bases; unmatched junction bases: 7. There are 14 residues in the CDR3. CDR3 protein: CATSDSRQGRGYTF. CDR3 DNA sequence: TGTGCCACCAGTGATTCTCGACAGGGACGAGGCTACACCTTC.

The rearrangement uses TRBV6-5 and TRBJ1-2; 9 bases map to TRBD1. This CDR3 contains 14 residues. V dropped 5 bases and J dropped 4; count of bases not matched to a gene: 5. The germline V gene has CDR1 MNHEY and CDR2 SVGAGI. CDR3 nucleotides: TGTGCCAGCAGTCCCGGGACAGGGTCCTATGGCTACACCTTC. Translated: CASSPGTGSYGYTF.

This chain uses TRBV9 with TRBJ2-5; 13 bases map to TRBD2. J gave up 5 bases and V 1 base, and 5 bases lay outside the gene matches. Germline V lookup: CDR1 SGDLS, CDR2 YYNGEE. The CDR3 contains 16 residues. In nucleotides, the CDR3 is TGTGCCAGCAGCGTAACTAGCGGGGGGGCCAGGGAGACCCAGTACTTC. Encoded protein: CASSVTSGGARETQYF.

The gene calls are TRBV11-3 and TRBJ2-7; maybe TRBD2 (5 bases). Germline lookup yields CDR1 SGHNT and CDR2 YENEEA. CDR3 size: 11 residues. The V and J ends lost 9 bases and 6 bases respectively, with 12 bases between them. CDR3 protein: CASGIRGEQYF. CDR3 nucleotide sequence: TGTGCCAGTGGAATACGGGGCGAGCAGTACTTC.

This clone appeared a few times. The gene calls are TRBV7-9 and TRBJ1-6; D not certain. This CDR3 is built from 14 residues. Germline CDR1 is SEHNR and CDR2 is FQNEAQ (reference sequence). V was pared by 7 bases and J by 7 bases, with 14 bases between. CDR3 sequence: CASKLIRENSPLHF. CDR3 coding DNA: TGTGCCAGCAAGCTTATCCGGGAAAATTCACCCCTCCACTTT.

The rearrangement joins TRBV15 to TRBJ1-2; D is possibly TRBD1 (5 bases). Per the germline V gene, CDR1 is LNHNV and CDR2 is YYDKDF (reference sequence). Trimming shortened V by 8 bases and J by 0 bases, and 7 bases separated the two germline ends. This CDR3 has 12 amino acids. The CDR3 is CATGQTNYGYTF. CDR3 in DNA: TGTGCCACCGGACAAACTAACTATGGCTACACCTTC.

The chain has TRBV2 and TRBJ2-5; 8 bases map to TRBD2. This CDR3 has 16 amino acids. Germline lookup yields CDR1 SNHLY and CDR2 FYNNEI. V lost 1 base and J lost 10; bases outside the gene matches: 14. The CDR3 sequence is CASSEGGSSGLLGQYF. The CDR3 DNA sequence: TGTGCCAGCAGTGAAGGGGGGTCTAGCGGGCTGTTGGGCCAGTACTTC.

The chain joins TRBV25-1 to TRBJ2-7; 10 nucleotides align to TRBD2. In germline, CDR1 is MGHDK, CDR2 SYGVNS. V shed 5 bases, J shed 3 bases, and the junction held 4 bases outside the gene matches. There are 14 residues in the CDR3. The CDR3 sequence is CASSPSSGSYEQYF. CDR3 nucleotide sequence: TGTGCCAGCAGTCCGTCTAGCGGGAGCTACGAGCAGTACTTC.

V gene TRBV7-6 combines with J gene TRBJ1-3; maybe TRBD1 (5 bases). Germline assignment: CDR1 SGHVS and CDR2 FNYEAQ. The CDR3 covers 15 residues. V lost 5 bases and J lost 0, with 11 bases in between. The chain's CDR3 is CASSPDTNSGNTIYF. For the CDR3, the DNA is TGTGCCAGCAGCCCGGACACGAACTCTGGAAACACCATATATTTT.

The V and J genes are TRBV12-5 and TRBJ2-2; D is undetermined. This CDR3 contains 13 residues. Germline V CDR1 and CDR2: LGHNT, FRNRAP. V gave up 5 bases and J gave up 6 bases, with 10 bases separating them. The CDR3 sequence: CASGLSASGELFF. The DNA of the CDR3 is TGTGCTAGTGGTCTGTCAGCGTCCGGGGAGCTGTTTTTT.

The chain combines TRBV11-3 with TRBJ2-3; D uncertain. Germline V CDR1 and CDR2: SGHNT, YENEEA. The CDR3 has 13 amino acids. Trimming removed 8 bases from V and 8 bases from J, with 17 bases in between. CDR3 sequence (DNA): TGTGCCAGCGCGAGGCAAAAAGGCGGTACGCAGTATTTT. It yields the protein CASARQKGGTQYF.

This clone occurred a few times. The CDR3 here is CASSLLLAGLLTDTQYF. For the CDR3, the DNA is TGTGCCAGCAGCTTACTCCTAGCGGGTCTCCTCACAGATACGCAGTATTTT. The V call is TRBV7-2, the J call TRBJ2-3, with 8 positions matching TRBD2. The V and J ends lost 2 bases and 2 bases, in that order; junction bases with no gene match: 9. Per the germline V gene, CDR1 is SGHTA and CDR2 is FQGNSA. This CDR3 has 17 amino acids.

This clone showed up just a few times. This sequence joins TRBV7-3 and TRBJ2-3, with D possibly TRBD1 on 6 matching bases. Trimming pared 3 bases from V and 2 bases from J, leaving 9 bases between. The CDR3 has 14 amino acids. Germline loops: CDR1 SGHTA, CDR2 FQGTGA. The CDR3 region is CASSLQGITDTQYF. CDR3 nucleotides: TGTGCCAGCAGCTTGCAGGGGATCACAGATACGCAGTATTTT.